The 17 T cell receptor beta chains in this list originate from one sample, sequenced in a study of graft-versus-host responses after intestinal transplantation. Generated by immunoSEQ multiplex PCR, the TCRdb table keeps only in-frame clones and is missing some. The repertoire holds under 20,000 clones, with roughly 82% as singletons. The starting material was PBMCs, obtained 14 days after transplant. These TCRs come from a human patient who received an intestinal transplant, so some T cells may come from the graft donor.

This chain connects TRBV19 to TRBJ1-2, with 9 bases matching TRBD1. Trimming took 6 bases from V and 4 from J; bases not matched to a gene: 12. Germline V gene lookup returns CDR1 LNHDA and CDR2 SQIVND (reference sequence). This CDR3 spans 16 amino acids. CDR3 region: CASSRTGTGSIYGYTF. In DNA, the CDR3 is TGTGCCAGTAGCCGTACCGGGACAGGGTCAATCTATGGCTACACCTTC. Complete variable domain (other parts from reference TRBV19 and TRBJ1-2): DGGITQSPKYLFRKEGQNVTLSCEQNLNHDAMYWYRQDPGQGLRLIYYSQIVNDFQKGDIAEGYSVSREKKESFPLTVTSAQKNPTAFYLCASSRTGTGSIYGYTFGSGTRLTVV.

CDR3 loop: CAIKGVAGTTDTQYF. In DNA form, the CDR3 reads TGTGCCATCAAGGGGGTAGCGGGGACCACAGATACGCAGTATTTT. This sequence joins TRBV10-3 and TRBJ2-3, with 8 nucleotides matching TRBD2. The length of the CDR3 is 15 residues. V gave up 7 bases and J gave up 2 bases; unmatched junction bases: 8. Germline values: CDR1 ENHRY, CDR2 SYGVKD.

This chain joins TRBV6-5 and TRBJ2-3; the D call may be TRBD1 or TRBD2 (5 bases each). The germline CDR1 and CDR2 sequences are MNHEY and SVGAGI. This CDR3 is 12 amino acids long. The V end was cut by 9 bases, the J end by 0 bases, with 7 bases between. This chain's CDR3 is CASGDSTDTQYF. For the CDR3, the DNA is TGTGCCAGTGGGGACAGCACAGATACGCAGTATTTT.

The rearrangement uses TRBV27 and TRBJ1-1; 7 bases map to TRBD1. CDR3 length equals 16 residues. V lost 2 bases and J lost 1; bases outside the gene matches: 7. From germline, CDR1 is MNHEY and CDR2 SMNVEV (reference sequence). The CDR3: CASSLLQTGRNTEAFF. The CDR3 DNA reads TGTGCCAGCAGTTTACTCCAGACAGGGAGGAACACTGAAGCTTTCTTT.

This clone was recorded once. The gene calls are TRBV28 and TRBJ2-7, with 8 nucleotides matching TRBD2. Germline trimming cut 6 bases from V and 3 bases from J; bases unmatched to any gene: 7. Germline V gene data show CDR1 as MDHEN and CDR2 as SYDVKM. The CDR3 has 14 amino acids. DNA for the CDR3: TGTGCCAGCAGGAGTCCCGGGACTAGCTACGAGCAGTACTTC. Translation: CASRSPGTSYEQYF.

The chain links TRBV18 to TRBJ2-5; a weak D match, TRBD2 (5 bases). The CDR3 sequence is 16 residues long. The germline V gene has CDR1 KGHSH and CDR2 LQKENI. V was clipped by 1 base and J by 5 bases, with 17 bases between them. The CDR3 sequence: CASSPLGIPPGETQYF. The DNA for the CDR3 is TGTGCCAGCTCACCACTCGGGATACCCCCCGGGGAGACCCAGTACTTC.

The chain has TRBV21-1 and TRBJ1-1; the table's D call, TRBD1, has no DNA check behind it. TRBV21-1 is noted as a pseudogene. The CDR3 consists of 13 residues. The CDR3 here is CASRTGSNTEAFF. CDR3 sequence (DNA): TGTGCCAGCAGGACAGGGTCCAACACTGAAGCTTTCTTT.

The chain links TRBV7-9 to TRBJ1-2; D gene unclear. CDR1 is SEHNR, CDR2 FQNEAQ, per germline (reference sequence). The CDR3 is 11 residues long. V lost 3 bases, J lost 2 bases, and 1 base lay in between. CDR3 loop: CASSLNYGYTF. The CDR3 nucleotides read TGTGCCAGCAGCTTGAACTATGGCTACACCTTC.

CDR3 sequence: CASSWQGGAEQYF. In nucleotides, the CDR3 is TGCGCCAGCAGCTGGCAGGGTGGAGCGGAGCAGTACTTC. The chain combines TRBV5-1 with TRBJ2-7; perhaps TRBD1 as D (5 bases). Trimming removed 3 bases at V and 7 bases at J, with 14 bases between. The CDR3 is 13 amino acids. The germline CDR1 and CDR2 sequences are SGHRS and YFSETQ.

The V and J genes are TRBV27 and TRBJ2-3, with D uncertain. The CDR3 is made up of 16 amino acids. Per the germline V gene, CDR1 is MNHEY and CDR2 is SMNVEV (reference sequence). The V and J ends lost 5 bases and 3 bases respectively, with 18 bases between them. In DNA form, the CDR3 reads TGTGCCAGCAGTCCTACCCTGGGCCATAGGACAGATACGCAGTATTTT. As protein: CASSPTLGHRTDTQYF.

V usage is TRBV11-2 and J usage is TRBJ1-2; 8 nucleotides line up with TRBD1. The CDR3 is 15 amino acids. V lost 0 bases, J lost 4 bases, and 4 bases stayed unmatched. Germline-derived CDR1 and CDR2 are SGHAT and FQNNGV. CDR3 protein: CASSLDGTGAYGYTF. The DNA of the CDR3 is TGTGCCAGCAGCTTAGATGGGACAGGTGCCTATGGCTACACCTTC.

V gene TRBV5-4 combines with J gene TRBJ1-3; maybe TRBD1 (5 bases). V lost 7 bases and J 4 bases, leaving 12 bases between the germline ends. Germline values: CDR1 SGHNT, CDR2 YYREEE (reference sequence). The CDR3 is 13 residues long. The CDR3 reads CASGGRGGNTIYF. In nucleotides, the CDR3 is TGTGCCAGCGGGGGACGGGGGGGAAACACCATATATTTT.

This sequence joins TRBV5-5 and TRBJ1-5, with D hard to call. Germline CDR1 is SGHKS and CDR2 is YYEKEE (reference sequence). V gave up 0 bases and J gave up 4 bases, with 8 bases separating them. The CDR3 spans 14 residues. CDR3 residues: CASSLGVGNQPQHF. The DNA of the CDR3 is TGTGCCAGCAGCTTGGGGGTAGGGAATCAGCCCCAGCATTTT.

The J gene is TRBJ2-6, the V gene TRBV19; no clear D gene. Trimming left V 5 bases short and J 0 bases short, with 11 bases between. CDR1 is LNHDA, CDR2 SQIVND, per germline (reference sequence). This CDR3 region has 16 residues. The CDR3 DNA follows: TGTGCCAGTAGTCCAGCCAGCCCCTCTGGGGCCAACGTCCTGACTTTC. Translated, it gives CASSPASPSGANVLTF. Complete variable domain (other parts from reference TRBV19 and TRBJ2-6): DGGITQSPKYLFRKEGQNVTLSCEQNLNHDAMYWYRQDPGQGLRLIYYSQIVNDFQKGDIAEGYSVSREKKESFPLTVTSAQKNPTAFYLCASSPASPSGANVLTFGAGSRLTVL.

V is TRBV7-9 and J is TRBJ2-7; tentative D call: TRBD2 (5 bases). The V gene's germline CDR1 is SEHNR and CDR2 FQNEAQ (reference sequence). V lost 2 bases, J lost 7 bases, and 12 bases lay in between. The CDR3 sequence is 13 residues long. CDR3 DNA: TGTGCCAGCAGCTTATCGGGGTTCGGGGAGCAGTACTTC. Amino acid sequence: CASSLSGFGEQYF.

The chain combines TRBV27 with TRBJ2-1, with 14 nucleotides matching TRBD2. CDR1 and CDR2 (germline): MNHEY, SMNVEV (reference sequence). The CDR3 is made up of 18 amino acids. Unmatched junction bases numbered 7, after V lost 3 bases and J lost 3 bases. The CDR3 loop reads CASSLAGLAGENYNEQFF. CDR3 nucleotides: TGTGCCAGCAGTTTGGCGGGACTAGCGGGAGAGAACTACAATGAGCAGTTCTTC.

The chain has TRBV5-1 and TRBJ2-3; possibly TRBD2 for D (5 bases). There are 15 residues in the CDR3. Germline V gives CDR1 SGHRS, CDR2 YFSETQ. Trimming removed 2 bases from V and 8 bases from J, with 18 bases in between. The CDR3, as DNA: TGCGCCAGCAGCTTCGGGGAGCCCTTCGTTAGTACGCAGTATTTT. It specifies CASSFGEPFVSTQYF.